The clone carrying this TCR beta chain was seen a few times. Stated time point: blood at routine non-recurrence follow-up after resection. In each case, whole RNA from tumor, nontumor lung or frozen PBMC was sequenced unsorted. Each CDR3 protein is one row after TCRdb ran MiXCR on the 5' RACE reads. The repertoire holds about 110,000 distinct CDR3 sequences, 10% to 12% seen once, with about 24% in the top ten. The data stem from a study of spatial heterogeneity in lung cancer. Germline CDR1 LGHDT, CDR2 YNNKEL (reference sequence). The CDR3 length is 14 residues. The germline V and J ends were trimmed by 4 bases and 4 bases, with 10 bases remaining between them.

V usage is TRBV3-1 and J usage is TRBJ2-2, with a possible D match to TRBD1 (5 bases). The sequence came from a female donor with early-stage non-small cell lung cancer. The sample here was PBMCs, taken at follow-up. CDR3 protein: CASSLRGGTGELFF. The CDR3 DNA reads as TGTGCCAGCAGCCTTAGGGGTGGCACCGGGGAGCTGTTTTTT. Full variable domain (remainder filled in from reference TRBV3-1 and TRBJ2-2): DTAVSQTPKYLVTQMGNDKSIKCEQNLGHDTMYWYKQDSKKFLKIMFSYNNKELIINETVPNRFSPKSPDKAHLNLHINSLELGDSAVYFCASSLRGGTGELFFGEGSRLTVL.